What follows is one T cell receptor beta chain and its context. CDR1 is MDHEN, CDR2 SYDVKM, per germline. Trimming took 4 bases from V and 3 from J, leaving 9 bases between them. This CDR3 has 13 residues. The data derive from a study of cytotoxic CD8 clonotypes in ibrutinib-treated CLL. Only in-frame clones appear in the TCRdb table, and some are missing; sequencing was by immunoSEQ multiplex PCR. The sample holds hundreds of thousands of clones; roughly 77% are singletons and the top ten take more than 4.5%. Sequenced here: PBMCs, sampled after 12 months of ibrutinib treatment. This receptor was taken from a human donor with chronic lymphocytic leukemia. J is TRBJ1-2 and V is TRBV28; perhaps TRBD1 as D (5 bases). For the CDR3, the DNA is TGTGCCAGCAGTTCCCAGGGTTACTATGGCTACACCTTC. Protein product: CASSSQGYYGYTF.